The entry that follows covers one T cell receptor (beta chain) sequence. The source of the sample is a study of T cell changes during pregnancy in multiple sclerosis. This CDR3 is built from 17 residues. V was pared by 3 bases and J by 4 bases, with 18 bases between. CDR1 is SEHNR and CDR2 is FQNEAQ in the germline V gene (reference sequence). TCRdb's copy holds only in-frame clones and misses some; the assay was immunoSEQ multiplex PCR. The data show about 48,000 clones, with 88% seen just once and less than 1.5% held by the top ten. The sequence derives from a female donor with multiple sclerosis, enrolled in a pregnancy study. The sample here was CD4+ T cells from peripheral blood mononuclear cells, taken in the second trimester of pregnancy. The V and J genes are TRBV7-9 and TRBJ2-2; the D gene is possibly TRBD1 (6 bases). This CDR3 is CASSFGYDRPTTGELFF. CDR3 bases: TGTGCCAGCAGCTTTGGTTACGACAGGCCGACCACCGGGGAGCTGTTTTTT.